This T cell receptor beta chain was found in a study of blood T cell repertoires in COVID-19. For the study at large: Samples representing acute and convalescent COVID-19 were sourced from the United States, Italy and Spain.

Original processing methods: Amplification of reference gene primers was used by the study to estimate nucleated cell counts. Profiled with immunoSEQ multiplex PCR; TCRdb holds only in-frame clones, not every one. V and J calls and clone size come straight from that table; D and trimming were deduced from the DNA. The data show roughly 56,000 clones, about 88% seen once. The specimen was peripheral blood. The receptor comes from a woman in her fifties or sixties with COVID-19, enrolled during active disease.

CDR3 in DNA: TGCGCCAGCAGTACCGAGGCACAACGGGGGAAAGTTGGCATATACAATGAGCAGTTCTTC. This codes for CASSTEAQRGKVGIYNEQFF. The V gene is TRBV10-1, the J gene TRBJ2-1, with a weak D call TRBD2 (6 bases). This CDR3 is built from 20 residues. The germline V gene encodes CDR1 WNHNN and CDR2 SYGVQD (reference sequence). The ends were cut back, 5 bases at V and 4 bases at J, with 30 bases in the middle.